This entry lists 21 T cell receptor beta chains sequenced from one sample in a study of memory CD4+ T cells and cytomegalovirus serostatus. TCRdb keeps only in-frame clones here, not all; method: immunoSEQ multiplex PCR. The table shows some 48,000 clones, with approximately 78% occurring only once. Single viable CD3+CD4+CD8-CD45RO+ cells were sorted as the memory CD4+ T cells. The sequenced material came from memory CD4+ T cells from blood. The receptors were sampled from an adult in good health and CMV-seronegative.

This chain links TRBV6-5 with TRBJ1-2; 10 nucleotides align to TRBD1. In germline, CDR1 is MNHEY, CDR2 SVGAGI. The CDR3 is 15 residues long. J gave up 1 base and V 7 bases, and 6 bases lay outside the gene matches. The CDR3 DNA reads as TGTGCCAGCAAGCCCGGGACAGGGGTTAACTATGGCTACACCTTC. It translates to CASKPGTGVNYGYTF.

The rearrangement links TRBV19 to TRBJ1-5; tentatively, D is TRBD1 (6 bases). Germline V gene lookup returns CDR1 LNHDA and CDR2 SQIVND (reference sequence). V shed 6 bases and J shed 7 bases, with 16 bases lying between them. CDR3 length: 14 amino acids. CDR3 in amino acids: CASRLDSPGQPQHF. The CDR3 DNA reads TGTGCCAGTAGACTGGACAGTCCAGGGCAGCCCCAGCATTTT.

The V call is TRBV6-6, the J call TRBJ2-2; D is undetermined. Germline-derived CDR1 and CDR2 are MNHNY and SVGAGI (reference sequence). V was pared by 5 bases and J by 10 bases, with 8 bases between. The CDR3 is made up of 11 amino acids. CDR3 loop: CASSNRKELFF. As DNA, the CDR3 is TGTGCCAGCAGTAACCGGAAGGAGCTGTTTTTT.

The chain recombines TRBV28 with TRBJ2-3, with D perhaps TRBD1 (6 bases). Trimming removed 4 bases from V and 2 bases from J, with 16 bases in between. Germline values: CDR1 MDHEN, CDR2 SYDVKM. The CDR3 contains 16 residues. The CDR3 loop reads CASSSPPGTITDTQYF. Written as DNA, the CDR3 is TGTGCCAGCAGTTCACCCCCCGGGACAATCACAGATACGCAGTATTTT.

The chain carries TRBV10-3 and TRBJ2-2, with a possible D match to TRBD1 (6 bases). Germline values: CDR1 ENHRY, CDR2 SYGVKD. The CDR3 loop spans 16 amino acids. Trimming stripped 0 bases from V and 2 bases from J, with 10 bases between. The DNA for the CDR3 is TGTGCCATCAGTGAGTCAAGGGGGACAAACACCGGGGAGCTGTTTTTT. Its protein is CAISESRGTNTGELFF.

The rearrangement links TRBV5-6 to TRBJ1-6, with D perhaps matching TRBD1 (5 bases). This CDR3 contains 14 residues. Looked up from germline, CDR1 is SGHDT and CDR2 is YYEEEE. V was cut by 2 bases and J by 10 bases, with 13 bases left in between. CDR3: CASSLITAGSPLHF. The DNA of the CDR3 is TGTGCCAGCAGCTTAATAACTGCAGGGTCACCCCTCCACTTT.

In regard to this clone: A junction end diverges from the germline sequence, so it may reflect a read error. J is TRBJ2-7 and V is TRBV18, with D perhaps matching TRBD2 (6 bases). Germline V lookup: CDR1 KGHSH, CDR2 LQKENI. The length of the CDR3 is 13 residues. CDR3 coding DNA: TGTGCCAGCTCACGGACTAATTACTACGAGCAGTATTTC. This translates into CASSRTNYYEQYF. The entire variable domain, with the rest obtained from reference TRBV18 and TRBJ2-7, is as follows: NAGVMQNPRHLVRRRGQEARLRCSPMKGHSHVYWYRQLPEEGLKFMVYLQKENIIDESGMPKERFSAEFPKEGPSILRIQQVVRGDSAAYFCASSRTNYYEQYFGPGTRLTVT.

This rearrangement joins TRBV10-3 to TRBJ2-4; tentatively, D is TRBD2 (7 bases). Germline CDR1 reads ENHRY; CDR2 reads SYGVKD. The CDR3 has 15 amino acids. V dropped 10 bases and J dropped 6 bases, with 22 bases sitting between them. The CDR3 nucleotides are TGTGCCACCCGGGGGGAACGGGAAGGGGGAAACATTCAGTACTTC. Translated: CATRGEREGGNIQYF.

V usage is TRBV10-3 and J usage is TRBJ2-4; D may be TRBD2 (5 bases). The V end was cut by 6 bases, the J end by 1 base, with 7 bases between. Looked up from germline, CDR1 is ENHRY and CDR2 is SYGVKD. The CDR3 is 13 amino acids. In nucleotides, the CDR3 is TGTGCCATCAGCGGGGAGGCCAAAAACATTCAGTACTTC. Protein sequence: CAISGEAKNIQYF.

The V and J genes are TRBV6-1 and TRBJ2-7, with 9 bases that match TRBD2. V gave up 4 bases and J gave up 6 bases; unmatched junction bases: 13. Germline V gene sequence: CDR1 MNHNS, CDR2 SASEGT. CDR3 length equals 16 residues. The CDR3 DNA reads as TGTGCCAGCAGTGCCCGGACTAGCGCAGGGAGGAGCGAGCAGTACTTC. This encodes CASSARTSAGRSEQYF.

This clone was seen once. The chain uses TRBV30 and TRBJ2-7, with TRBD1 matching 10 bases. CDR1 and CDR2 from the germline V gene are GTSNPN and SVGIG (reference sequence). This CDR3 has 12 residues. V lost 5 bases, J lost 6 bases, and 4 bases stayed unmatched. CDR3 in amino acids: CAWGGQGREQYF. The CDR3 region has the DNA TGTGCCTGGGGGGGACAGGGGCGCGAGCAGTACTTC. The full variable domain, completed using reference TRBV30 and TRBJ2-7, is SQTIHQWPATLVQPVGSPLSLECTVEGTSNPNLYWYRQAAGRGLQLLFYSVGIGQISSEVPQNLSASRPQDRQFILSSKKLLLSDSGFYLCAWGGQGREQYFGPGTRLTVT.

The J gene is TRBJ1-2, the V gene TRBV9; 10 bases map to TRBD1. The germline CDR1 and CDR2 sequences are SGDLS and YYNGEE. V gave up 0 bases and J gave up 7 bases; unmatched junction bases: 6. The CDR3 runs 15 residues. The CDR3 nucleotides read TGTGCCAGCAGCGTAGCTGGGACAGGGGCGGTTGGCTACACCTTC. Translated: CASSVAGTGAVGYTF.

V gene TRBV10-3 combines with J gene TRBJ1-1, with D maybe TRBD1 (5 bases). Germline values: CDR1 ENHRY, CDR2 SYGVKD. The V end lost 2 bases, the J end lost 4 bases, and 14 bases lay between the germline ends. The CDR3 is 15 amino acids. CDR3 loop: CAISEQGKSFTEAFF. As DNA, the CDR3 is TGTGCCATCAGTGAGCAGGGCAAGTCGTTCACTGAAGCTTTCTTT.

This chain joins TRBV27 and TRBJ2-7; D possibly corresponds to TRBD1 (6 bases). With 8 bases removed from V and 0 bases from J, the gap between germline ends came to 8 bases. Germline CDR1 and CDR2: MNHEY and SMNVEV (reference sequence). CDR3 size: 12 residues. CDR3 region: CASRDNSYEQYF. CDR3 DNA: TGTGCCAGCCGGGACAACTCCTACGAGCAGTACTTC.

V gene TRBV5-1 combines with J gene TRBJ1-4; D ambiguous. Germline CDR1 is SGHRS and CDR2 is YFSETQ. Trimming pared 5 bases from V and 5 bases from J, leaving 13 bases between. The CDR3 runs 14 residues. For the CDR3, the DNA is TGCGCCAGCAGGTCGGGTGGAAGGAATGAAAAACTGTTTTTT. Protein product: CASRSGGRNEKLFF.

The rearrangement links TRBV12-5 to TRBJ2-1; 16 bases match TRBD2. Germline V CDR1 and CDR2: LGHNT, FRNRAP. CDR3 size: 15 residues. Losses at the gene ends were 6 bases for V and 7 bases for J; bases not matched to a gene: 3. CDR3 nucleotides: TGTGCTAGTGGCCCGGGACTAGCGGGAGGGAATGAGCAGTTCTTC. Protein: CASGPGLAGGNEQFF.

The genes are TRBV11-2 and TRBJ2-6; D is unclear. CDR1 and CDR2 from the germline V gene are SGHAT and FQNNGV. V was cut by 4 bases and J by 3 bases, with 4 bases left in between. The CDR3 sequence is 13 residues long. The CDR3 DNA reads as TGTGCCAGCAGCTACGGTGGGGCCAACGTCCTGACTTTC. Protein sequence: CASSYGGANVLTF.

This clone has a handful of counts. This chain joins TRBV29-1 and TRBJ1-3, with D unclear. Trimming stripped 4 bases from V and 9 bases from J, with 13 bases between. The CDR3 length is 12 residues. Germline values: CDR1 SQVTM, CDR2 ANQGSEA. CDR3 DNA: TGCAGCGTTGGAGAGCCTCGGGGCACCATATATTTT. Translating gives CSVGEPRGTIYF. Based on the CDR3 plus reference TRBV29-1 and TRBJ1-3, the full variable domain is SAVISQKPSRDICQRGTSLTIQCQVDSQVTMMFWYRQQPGQSLTLIATANQGSEATYESGFVIDKFPISRPNLTFSTLTVSNMSPEDSSIYLCSVGEPRGTIYFGEGSWLTVV.

This sequence joins TRBV5-1 and TRBJ2-1, with TRBD2 matching 12 bases. Germline loops: CDR1 SGHRS, CDR2 YFSETQ. V lost 5 bases and J lost 9; bases outside the gene matches: 9. The CDR3 loop spans 15 amino acids. The CDR3 spells CASSPLLAGGVEQFF. The CDR3 DNA reads as TGCGCCAGCAGTCCGCTGCTAGCGGGAGGGGTTGAGCAGTTCTTC.

The CDR3 is CASSVERTGRDTQYF. CDR3 coding DNA: TGTGCCAGCAGCGTAGAAAGGACAGGAAGGGATACGCAGTATTTT. V usage is TRBV9 and J usage is TRBJ2-3; 7 bases are a match to TRBD1. The CDR3 runs 15 residues. Germline loops: CDR1 SGDLS, CDR2 YYNGEE. V shed 0 bases, J shed 6 bases, and the junction held 7 bases outside the gene matches.

This chain uses TRBV2 with TRBJ2-2; D remains ambiguous. This CDR3 has 14 amino acids. Deletions cut 3 bases from V and 4 bases from J, with 9 bases between. The germline V gene has CDR1 SNHLY and CDR2 FYNNEI. The CDR3: CASSEVPATGELFF. CDR3 DNA sequence: TGTGCCAGCAGTGAGGTCCCAGCCACCGGGGAGCTGTTTTTT.